The 26 T cell receptor beta chains given below trace back to one sample, sequenced in a study of OX40 agonist ivuxolimab in advanced cancers. Assay used: immunoSEQ multiplex PCR; TCRdb lists only in-frame clones, some missing. This table has some 40,000 clones, 80% to 95% appearing once. Sample: CD4+ or CD8+ T cells sorted from blood, taken in a trial of the OX40 agonist ivuxolimab. The receptor set was obtained from an adult with an advanced solid tumor such as melanoma, head and neck, liver or kidney cancer.

Here the CDR3 DNA reads TGTGCCAGCAGTTTATCGGCTAGCGGGATGAAGACCCAGTACTTC. Encoded protein: CASSLSASGMKTQYF. The V and J genes are TRBV27 and TRBJ2-5; 9 nucleotides agree with TRBD2. Germline loops: CDR1 MNHEY, CDR2 SMNVEV (reference sequence). The ends lost 0 bases at V and 6 bases at J; junction bases unmatched: 5. This CDR3 is 15 amino acids long.

The rearrangement links TRBV27 to TRBJ1-2; maybe TRBD1 (5 bases). The V end lost 7 bases, the J end lost 8 bases, and 17 bases lay between the germline ends. Germline CDR1 reads MNHEY; CDR2 reads SMNVEV (reference sequence). This CDR3 region has 13 residues. The CDR3 sequence: CASTSGGLGGYTF. CDR3 bases: TGTGCCAGCACCTCGGGGGGACTCGGGGGCTACACCTTC.

V gene TRBV13 combines with J gene TRBJ2-7, with 8 bases fitting TRBD2. Germline CDR1 is PRHDT and CDR2 is FYEKMQ (reference sequence). V gave up 0 bases and J gave up 3 bases; unmatched junction bases: 7. The CDR3 extends over 16 amino acids. CDR3 region: CASSLGSGGPVYEQYF. As DNA, the CDR3 is TGTGCCAGCAGCTTAGGGTCGGGAGGGCCGGTCTACGAGCAGTACTTC.

This rearrangement joins TRBV21-1 to TRBJ1-1. TRBV21-1 is a documented pseudogene. The CDR3 extends over 13 amino acids. Written as DNA, the CDR3 is TGTGCCAGCAGCCGCCGATCGAGGGCTGAAGCTTTCTTT. Its protein product is CASSRRSRAEAFF.

V gene TRBV7-9 combines with J gene TRBJ1-4; D unresolved. The germline V gene has CDR1 SEHNR and CDR2 FQNEAQ (reference sequence). V lost 8 bases and J 4 bases, leaving 11 bases between the germline ends. The CDR3 has 13 residues. The CDR3 sequence: CASREGVNEKLFF. The CDR3 region has the DNA TGTGCCAGCCGGGAGGGCGTTAATGAAAAACTGTTTTTT. Full variable domain (remainder filled in from reference TRBV7-9 and TRBJ1-4): DTGVSQNPRHKITKRGQNVTFRCDPISEHNRLYWYRQTLGQGPEFLTYFQNEAQLEKSRLLSDRFSAERPKGSFSTLEIQRTEQGDSAMYLCASREGVNEKLFFGSGTQLSVL.

The J gene is TRBJ2-5, the V gene TRBV14; 9 bases match TRBD1. Trimming took 5 bases from V and 5 from J; bases not matched to a gene: 6. Germline V gene sequence: CDR1 SGHDN, CDR2 FVKESK. The CDR3 runs to 14 residues. CDR3 in DNA: TGTGCCAGCAGCAGGACAGGGGCCGGTGAGACCCAGTACTTC. The encoded protein is CASSRTGAGETQYF.

The chain carries TRBV7-9 and TRBJ2-7; 7 bases fit TRBD2. Germline V gene data show CDR1 as SEHNR and CDR2 as FQNEAQ (reference sequence). The CDR3 is 15 residues long. J lost 4 bases, V lost 3 bases, and 9 bases had no gene match. The CDR3: CASSFGGGLTYEQYF. The DNA for the CDR3 is TGTGCCAGCAGCTTCGGCGGGGGACTCACATACGAGCAGTACTTC.

The rearrangement uses TRBV6-5 and TRBJ2-7; 9 bases match TRBD1. The CDR3 loop spans 15 amino acids. V lost 4 bases to trimming and J lost 7 bases; unmatched junction nucleotides: 11. CDR1 is MNHEY and CDR2 is SVGAGI in the germline V gene. The CDR3 region has the DNA TGTGCCAGCAGTTCACACCGGGACAGGGAGCCAGAGCAGTACTTC. This gives the protein CASSSHRDREPEQYF.

This rearrangement joins TRBV6-5 to TRBJ2-7; perhaps TRBD2 as D (5 bases). Trimming took off 6 bases at V and 4 bases at J, with 19 bases between the two ends. The CDR3 is made up of 15 amino acids. Germline V gives CDR1 MNHEY, CDR2 SVGAGI. In DNA, the CDR3 is TGTGCCAGCAGAAACAGCGGTCTCGCTGGGTACGAGCAGTACTTC. Translating gives CASRNSGLAGYEQYF.

V is TRBV28 and J is TRBJ1-3; tentative D call: TRBD1 (5 bases). This CDR3 region has 14 residues. Germline V gene sequence: CDR1 MDHEN, CDR2 SYDVKM. The V gene lost 5 bases and the J gene lost 0 bases, with 8 bases spanning the gap. In nucleotides, the CDR3 is TGTGCCAGCAGTCGCGACAGCTCTGGAAACACCATATATTTT. Translated: CASSRDSSGNTIYF. The full variable domain, completed using reference TRBV28 and TRBJ1-3, is DVKVTQSSRYLVKRTGEKVFLECVQDMDHENMFWYRQDPGLGLRLIYFSYDVKMKEKGDIPEGYSVSREKKERFSLILESASTNQTSMYLCASSRDSSGNTIYFGEGSWLTVV.

The gene calls are TRBV5-4 and TRBJ2-5; TRBD2 matches 11 bases. CDR3 length: 17 amino acids. Trimming at V came to 4 bases and at J to 5 bases, leaving 13 bases not matched to a gene. Per the germline V gene, CDR1 is SGHNT and CDR2 is YYREEE (reference sequence). The CDR3: CASSMIFSGRAPETQYF. CDR3 DNA sequence: TGTGCCAGCAGCATGATATTTAGCGGGAGGGCCCCCGAGACCCAGTACTTC.

V gene TRBV7-6 combines with J gene TRBJ2-7; no definite D call. The germline V and J ends were trimmed by 0 bases and 5 bases, with 2 bases remaining between them. Germline V lookup: CDR1 SGHVS, CDR2 FNYEAQ. This CDR3 contains 11 residues. The CDR3 nucleotides read TGTGCCAGCAGCTTAGCGGACGAGCAGTACTTC. Amino acid sequence: CASSLADEQYF.

This clone has a handful of counts. The chain carries TRBV2 and TRBJ2-4, with a weak D call TRBD1 (5 bases). Germline V CDR1 and CDR2: SNHLY, FYNNEI. The CDR3 contains 15 residues. Trimming removed 0 bases from V and 3 bases from J, with 9 bases in between. In nucleotides, the CDR3 is TGTGCCAGCAGTGAAGCGGATACAGGCAAAAACATTCAGTACTTC. Amino acid sequence: CASSEADTGKNIQYF.

The chain recombines TRBV2 with TRBJ2-5; 10 nucleotides line up with TRBD2. CDR1 is SNHLY and CDR2 is FYNNEI in the germline V gene. The CDR3 runs 17 residues. V trimming: 6 bases; J trimming: 5 bases; junction bases outside the gene matches: 15. For the CDR3, the DNA is TGTGCCAGCAGCCCTCCCGGGACGGGACTAGCGTGGGAGACCCAGTACTTC. It specifies CASSPPGTGLAWETQYF.

The V call is TRBV5-6, the J call TRBJ2-7, with 7 bases matching TRBD1. V was clipped by 4 bases and J by 2 bases; unmatched bases: 9. Germline CDR1 is SGHDT and CDR2 is YYEEEE. The CDR3 sequence is 15 residues long. The CDR3 bases are TGTGCCAGCAGCCTGACAGGGCCGAATGCCTACGAGCAGTACTTC. Translation gives CASSLTGPNAYEQYF.

The rearrangement uses TRBV28 and TRBJ2-5, with D maybe TRBD1 (7 bases). This CDR3 is built from 14 residues. The V end lost 6 bases, the J end lost 4 bases, and 15 bases lay between the germline ends. Germline V CDR1 and CDR2: MDHEN, SYDVKM. CDR3 protein: CASSRGEWGETQYF. The CDR3 DNA is TGTGCCAGCAGCAGGGGGGAGTGGGGAGAGACCCAGTACTTC.

This chain links TRBV7-9 with TRBJ2-1, with TRBD2 matching 15 bases. The CDR3 spans 17 residues. The junction had 5 bases not matched to a gene; V was cut back by 1 base and J by 7 bases. The germline CDR1 and CDR2 sequences are SEHNR and FQNEAQ (reference sequence). CDR3 region: CASSLVPGLAGGNEQFF. The CDR3 coding sequence is TGTGCCAGCAGCTTAGTCCCGGGACTAGCGGGAGGAAATGAGCAGTTCTTC.

This clone appeared a single time. The chain recombines TRBV2 with TRBJ1-6; D unresolved. Trimming cost V 6 bases and J 0 bases, with 18 bases left between them. This CDR3 region has 18 residues. CDR1 is SNHLY, CDR2 FYNNEI, per germline. This CDR3 is CASSLQTPRSSYNSPLHF. In DNA, the CDR3 is TGTGCCAGCAGCCTACAAACCCCTAGGAGCTCCTATAATTCACCCCTCCACTTT.

Remarks on this clone: The sample has other DNA sequences that encode this CDR3 too. The chain links TRBV5-1 to TRBJ2-7; D is ambiguous. The CDR3 covers 13 residues. Germline values: CDR1 SGHRS, CDR2 YFSETQ. The V gene lost 0 bases and the J gene lost 1 base, with 5 bases spanning the gap. Written as DNA, the CDR3 is TGCGCCAGCAGCTTGGTAGGTTCCTACGAGCAGTACTTC. This codes for CASSLVGSYEQYF.

V usage is TRBV4-1 and J usage is TRBJ1-1, with a tentative D call TRBD1 (6 bases). The germline V gene encodes CDR1 MGHRA and CDR2 YSYEKL. The V end lost 3 bases, the J end lost 0 bases, and 11 bases lay between the germline ends. This CDR3 has 15 amino acids. The CDR3 here is CASSQRTVLNTEAFF. CDR3 nucleotides: TGCGCCAGCAGCCAGAGGACAGTCTTGAACACTGAAGCTTTCTTT.

About this clone: A clone one base away is much larger, so this may be a read error. The chain employs TRBV7-9 and TRBJ2-6; D unclear. The CDR3 has 14 amino acids. Trimming cost V 1 base and J 2 bases, with 3 bases left between them. The germline V gene has CDR1 SEHNR and CDR2 FQNEAQ (reference sequence). The CDR3 loop is CASSLEPGANVLTF. Here the CDR3 DNA reads TGTGCCAGCAGCTTAGAACCTGGGGCCAACGTCCTGACTTTC.

The rearrangement links TRBV28 to TRBJ2-1, with D possibly TRBD1 on 7 matching bases. CDR1 and CDR2 (germline): MDHEN, SYDVKM. With 3 bases removed from V and 10 bases from J, the gap between germline ends came to 10 bases. The CDR3 has 12 residues. Here the CDR3 reads CASSLQGGEQFF. CDR3 DNA: TGTGCCAGCAGTTTGCAGGGGGGCGAGCAGTTCTTC.

CDR3 coding DNA: TGCGCCAGCAGTGCTAAAAGGCACGAGCAGTACTTC. Translating it yields CASSAKRHEQYF. This chain links TRBV10-2 with TRBJ2-7; no firm D call. The CDR3 is 12 amino acids. CDR1 and CDR2 from the germline V gene are WSHSY and SAAADI. V lost 4 bases and J lost 5, with 9 bases in between.

V gene TRBV7-9 combines with J gene TRBJ2-7, with 10 bases lining up with TRBD1. Looked up from germline, CDR1 is SEHNR and CDR2 is FQNEAQ (reference sequence). There are 15 residues in the CDR3. With V trimmed by 3 bases and J by 3 bases, 5 bases remained unmatched. This CDR3 reads CASSFPGQGNYEQYF. The DNA of the CDR3 is TGTGCCAGCAGCTTTCCGGGACAGGGGAACTACGAGCAGTACTTC.

The chain is built from TRBV25-1 and TRBJ1-3; D might be TRBD1 (5 bases). With 3 bases removed from V and 0 bases from J, the gap between germline ends came to 15 bases. The CDR3 consists of 17 residues. Germline lookup yields CDR1 MGHDK and CDR2 SYGVNS. As DNA, the CDR3 is TGTGCCAGCAGTGAGTGGGGACGGACTCACTCTGGAAACACCATATATTTT. Its translation is CASSEWGRTHSGNTIYF.

V and J are TRBV28 and TRBJ1-5; D is unresolved. V lost 3 bases to trimming and J lost 5 bases, with 5 bases between them. This CDR3 is 12 amino acids long. Germline assignment: CDR1 MDHEN and CDR2 SYDVKM. CDR3 sequence reads: CASSFSDQPQHF. The CDR3 DNA reads TGTGCCAGCAGTTTTTCAGATCAGCCCCAGCATTTT.